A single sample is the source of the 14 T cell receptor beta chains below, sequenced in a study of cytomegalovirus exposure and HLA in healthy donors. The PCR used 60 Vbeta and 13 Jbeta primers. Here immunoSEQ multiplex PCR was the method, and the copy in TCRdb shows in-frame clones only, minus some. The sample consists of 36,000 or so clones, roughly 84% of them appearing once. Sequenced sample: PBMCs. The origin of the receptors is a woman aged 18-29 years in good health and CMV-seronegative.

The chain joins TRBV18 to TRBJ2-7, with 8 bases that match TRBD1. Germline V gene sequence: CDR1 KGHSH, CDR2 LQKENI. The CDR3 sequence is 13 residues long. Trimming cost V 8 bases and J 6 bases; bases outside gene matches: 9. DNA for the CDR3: TGTGCCAGCCTCCTCTCCACAGGGGGCGAGCAGTACTTC. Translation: CASLLSTGGEQYF.

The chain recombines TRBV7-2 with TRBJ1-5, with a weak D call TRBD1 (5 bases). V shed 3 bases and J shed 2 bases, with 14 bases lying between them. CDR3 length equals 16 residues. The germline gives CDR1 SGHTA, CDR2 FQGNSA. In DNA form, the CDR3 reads TGTGCCAGCAGCTTCCAGGGAGGACCGCGCAATCAGCCCCAGCATTTT. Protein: CASSFQGGPRNQPQHF.

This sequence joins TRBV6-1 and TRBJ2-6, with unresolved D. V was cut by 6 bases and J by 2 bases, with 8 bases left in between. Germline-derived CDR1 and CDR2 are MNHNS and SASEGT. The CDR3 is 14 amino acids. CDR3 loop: CASRPSTGANVLTF. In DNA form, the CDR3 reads TGTGCCAGCAGGCCCAGTACTGGGGCCAACGTCCTGACTTTC.

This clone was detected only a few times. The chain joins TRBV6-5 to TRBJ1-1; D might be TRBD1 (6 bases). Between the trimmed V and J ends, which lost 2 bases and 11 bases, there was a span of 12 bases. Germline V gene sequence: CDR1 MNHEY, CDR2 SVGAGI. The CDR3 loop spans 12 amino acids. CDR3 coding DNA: TGTGCCAGCAGTTACGCCCCAGGGGAGGCTTTCTTT. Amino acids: CASSYAPGEAFF.

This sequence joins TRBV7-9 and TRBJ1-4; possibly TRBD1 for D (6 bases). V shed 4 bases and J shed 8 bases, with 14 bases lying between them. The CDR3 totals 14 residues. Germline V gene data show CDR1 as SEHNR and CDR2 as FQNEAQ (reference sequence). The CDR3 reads CASSSYREDEKLFF. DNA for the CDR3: TGTGCCAGCAGCTCCTACAGGGAAGACGAAAAACTGTTTTTT.

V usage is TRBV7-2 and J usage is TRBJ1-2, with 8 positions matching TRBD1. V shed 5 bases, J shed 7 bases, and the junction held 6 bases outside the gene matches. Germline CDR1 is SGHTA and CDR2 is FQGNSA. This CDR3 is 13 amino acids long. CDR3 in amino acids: CASSHSQGGGYTF. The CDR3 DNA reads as TGTGCCAGCAGCCATTCACAGGGGGGTGGCTACACCTTC.

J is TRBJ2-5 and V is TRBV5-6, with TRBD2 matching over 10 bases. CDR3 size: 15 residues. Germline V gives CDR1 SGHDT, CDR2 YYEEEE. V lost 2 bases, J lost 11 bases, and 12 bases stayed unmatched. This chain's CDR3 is CASSFSGGAVWEQYF. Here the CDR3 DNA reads TGTGCCAGCAGCTTCAGCGGGGGGGCCGTGTGGGAGCAGTACTTC.

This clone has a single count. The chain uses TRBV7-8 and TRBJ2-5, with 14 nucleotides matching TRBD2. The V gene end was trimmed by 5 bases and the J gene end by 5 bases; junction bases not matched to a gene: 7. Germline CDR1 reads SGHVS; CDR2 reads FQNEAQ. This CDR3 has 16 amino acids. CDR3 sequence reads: CASSKGLAGAPETQYF. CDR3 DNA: TGTGCCAGCAGCAAGGGACTAGCGGGGGCACCGGAGACCCAGTACTTC.

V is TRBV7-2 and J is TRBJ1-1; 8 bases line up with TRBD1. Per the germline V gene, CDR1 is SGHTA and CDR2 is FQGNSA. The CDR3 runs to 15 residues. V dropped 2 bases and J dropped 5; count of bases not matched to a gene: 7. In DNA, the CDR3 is TGTGCCAGCAGCTTAAGATGGACAGGGTATACTGAAGCTTTCTTT. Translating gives CASSLRWTGYTEAFF.

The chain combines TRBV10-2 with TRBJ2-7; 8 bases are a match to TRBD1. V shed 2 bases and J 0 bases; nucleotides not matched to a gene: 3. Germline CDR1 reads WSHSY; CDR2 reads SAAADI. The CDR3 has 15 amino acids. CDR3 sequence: CASSEGQGSSYEQYF. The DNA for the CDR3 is TGCGCCAGCAGTGAGGGACAGGGAAGCTCCTACGAGCAGTACTTC.

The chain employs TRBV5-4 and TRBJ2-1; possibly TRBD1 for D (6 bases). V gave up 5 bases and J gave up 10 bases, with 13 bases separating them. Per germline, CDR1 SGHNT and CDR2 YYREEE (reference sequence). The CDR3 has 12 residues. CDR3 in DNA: TGTGCCAGCAGTGACACAGGGAACGAGCAGTTCTTC. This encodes CASSDTGNEQFF.

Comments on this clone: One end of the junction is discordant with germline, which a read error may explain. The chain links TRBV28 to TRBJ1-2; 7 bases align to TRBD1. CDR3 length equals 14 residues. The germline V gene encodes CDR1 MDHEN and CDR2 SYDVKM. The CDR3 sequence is CASSTPGQNYGYPF. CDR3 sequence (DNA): TGTGCCAGCAGTACCCCGGGACAGAACTATGGCTACCCCTTC.

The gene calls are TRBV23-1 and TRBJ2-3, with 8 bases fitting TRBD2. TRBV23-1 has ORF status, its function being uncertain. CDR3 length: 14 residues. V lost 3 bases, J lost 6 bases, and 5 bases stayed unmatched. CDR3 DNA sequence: TGCGCCAGCAGTCACACCAGCGGGGGTGATACGCAGTATTTT. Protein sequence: CASSHTSGGDTQYF.

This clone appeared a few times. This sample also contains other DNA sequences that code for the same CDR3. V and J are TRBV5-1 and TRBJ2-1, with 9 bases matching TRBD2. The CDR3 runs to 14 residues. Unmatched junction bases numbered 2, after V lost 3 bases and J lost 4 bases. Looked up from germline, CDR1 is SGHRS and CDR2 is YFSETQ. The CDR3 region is CASSSAGGYNEQFF. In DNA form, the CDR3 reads TGCGCCAGCAGCTCAGCGGGAGGTTACAATGAGCAGTTCTTC.